What follows are 31 T cell receptor beta chains derived from one specimen sequenced in a study of human T cells and chemical hapten exposure. Time point indicated: pre-sensitization, week 0. Sample treatment: therapeutic diphenylcyclopropenone sensitization with weekly scalp DPC. One entry per CDR3 protein results from TCRdb running MiXCR on the RACE reads. Of tens of thousands of distinct CDR3 sequences listed, around 13% were seen once; the top ten hold roughly 4.5%. Specimen: whole blood, collected in connection with sensitization to the hapten diphenylcyclopropenone (DPC). The receptors were sampled from a woman in her 50s with alopecia areata. Some clones in this sample may be carry-over from other donors' samples.

This clonotype was recorded many times. The gene calls are TRBV6-5 and TRBJ1-6, with 10 bases matching TRBD1. Germline CDR1 is MNHEY and CDR2 is SVGAGI. The V gene end was trimmed by 2 bases and the J gene end by 10 bases; junction bases not matched to a gene: 5. CDR3 length: 15 residues. CDR3 DNA sequence: TGTGCCAGCAGTTACGGGACAGGGGCAGGGTCACCCCTCCACTTT. This codes for CASSYGTGAGSPLHF.

In this sample, this clonotype turned up many times. J is TRBJ2-2 and V is TRBV27, with 7 positions matching TRBD2. The CDR3 is 13 amino acids. Germline assignment: CDR1 MNHEY and CDR2 SMNVEV (reference sequence). V lost 7 bases, J lost 1 base, and 0 bases stayed unmatched. The CDR3 region is CASTSGNTGELFF. The CDR3 DNA follows: TGTGCCAGCACTAGCGGGAACACCGGGGAGCTGTTTTTT.

V usage is TRBV29-1 and J usage is TRBJ2-4; no clear D gene. Germline V CDR1 and CDR2: SQVTM, ANQGSEA. The CDR3 runs to 14 residues. V was clipped by 4 bases and J by 0 bases, with 10 bases between them. CDR3 in amino acids: CSVVRSIAKNIQYF. In DNA, the CDR3 is TGCAGCGTTGTACGCTCCATAGCCAAAAACATTCAGTACTTC.

The chain has TRBV15 and TRBJ2-3; D not certain. The length of the CDR3 is 12 residues. Germline-derived CDR1 and CDR2 are LNHNV and YYDKDF (reference sequence). The V end lost 8 bases, the J end lost 2 bases, and 8 bases lay between the germline ends. Here the CDR3 reads CATSALTDTQYF. DNA of the CDR3: TGTGCCACCTCGGCACTCACAGATACGCAGTATTTT.

The chain couples TRBV7-6 to TRBJ2-1; 11 nucleotides match TRBD2. Germline V gene sequence: CDR1 SGHVS, CDR2 FNYEAQ. Trimming removed 5 bases from V and 2 bases from J; junction bases left unmatched: 5. This CDR3 region has 16 residues. Here the CDR3 DNA reads TGTGCCAGCAGCCGCTCTAGCGGGAGGACCTACAATGAGCAGTTCTTC. It is translated as CASSRSSGRTYNEQFF.

This rearrangement joins TRBV4-3 to TRBJ2-1; D call uncertain. The germline V and J ends were trimmed by 5 bases and 5 bases, with 4 bases remaining between them. This CDR3 region has 11 residues. CDR1 LGHNA and CDR2 YSLEER come from the germline V gene. For the CDR3, the DNA is TGCGCCAGCAGCGCTAACAATGAGCAGTTCTTC. This gives the protein CASSANNEQFF.

This clonotype was seen more than once but under ten times. The chain couples TRBV2 to TRBJ2-3; 10 nucleotides match TRBD2. The CDR3 runs to 17 residues. The V gene end was trimmed by 6 bases and the J gene end by 5 bases; junction bases not matched to a gene: 14. Germline V lookup: CDR1 SNHLY, CDR2 FYNNEI. The CDR3 loop is CASSDNLLAGVEDTQYF. The DNA for the CDR3 is TGTGCCAGCAGCGATAACCTCCTAGCGGGAGTCGAAGATACGCAGTATTTT.

This clonotype was found a few times. The chain carries TRBV18 and TRBJ1-5, with D unresolved. The CDR3 has 12 amino acids. CDR1 is KGHSH and CDR2 is LQKENI in the germline V gene. The V gene lost 2 bases and the J gene lost 7 bases, with 6 bases spanning the gap. Here the CDR3 reads CASSPANQPQHF. Here the CDR3 DNA reads TGTGCCAGCTCACCAGCCAACCAGCCCCAGCATTTT.

The rearrangement joins TRBV6-6 to TRBJ1-6, with 7 positions matching TRBD1. Germline assignment: CDR1 MNHNY and CDR2 SVGAGI (reference sequence). The CDR3 covers 14 residues. V shed 6 bases, J shed 10 bases, and the junction held 9 bases outside the gene matches. The CDR3 DNA sequence: TGTGCCAGCAGCGCCGCCAGGGGGGGATCACCCCTCCACTTT. Translating gives CASSAARGGSPLHF.

This clonotype occurred a few times. This chain joins TRBV5-5 and TRBJ1-1; D remains unclear. CDR3 size: 14 residues. Germline V gene sequence: CDR1 SGHKS, CDR2 YYEKEE (reference sequence). Trimming cost V 0 bases and J 0 bases, with 6 bases left between them. CDR3 protein: CASSLGTMNTEAFF. CDR3 DNA: TGTGCCAGCAGCTTGGGGACTATGAACACTGAAGCTTTCTTT.

Ten or more counts support this clonotype. The chain is built from TRBV20-1 and TRBJ1-2, with TRBD1 identical over 7 bases. V trimming: 6 bases; J trimming: 4 bases; junction bases outside the gene matches: 5. The CDR3 is made up of 12 amino acids. CDR1 is DFQATT, CDR2 SNEGSKA, per germline (reference sequence). CDR3 sequence: CSAQQGRYGYTF. In DNA, the CDR3 is TGCAGTGCGCAACAGGGGCGCTATGGCTACACCTTC.

The J gene is TRBJ1-6, the V gene TRBV5-1, with D perhaps matching TRBD1 (5 bases). CDR1 and CDR2 (germline): SGHRS, YFSETQ. CDR3 length: 12 residues. Trimming stripped 3 bases from V and 7 bases from J, with 5 bases between. As DNA, the CDR3 is TGCGCCAGCAGCTGGGGGAATTCACCCCTCCACTTT. It codes for CASSWGNSPLHF.

The V call is TRBV6-2 or TRBV6-3, the J call TRBJ2-7; no clear D gene. V was shortened by 5 bases and J by 2 bases, with 7 bases between the two germline ends. The length of the CDR3 is 12 residues. CDR1 and CDR2 from the germline V gene are MNHEY and SVGEGT. CDR3 in DNA: TGTGCCAGCAGTGAGGCCACCTACGAGCAGTACTTC. This codes for CASSEATYEQYF.

The table lists this clonotype with many counts. V usage is TRBV10-3 and J usage is TRBJ2-1; D tentatively reads TRBD1 or TRBD2 (5 bases each). Trimming removed 3 bases at V and 4 bases at J, with 10 bases between. This CDR3 region has 14 residues. Germline V gene lookup returns CDR1 ENHRY and CDR2 SYGVKD. In nucleotides, the CDR3 is TGTGCCATCAGTGATCCGGGGCTTTACAATGAGCAGTTCTTC. This encodes CAISDPGLYNEQFF.

This chain joins TRBV20-1 and TRBJ2-3, with a tentative D call TRBD1 (5 bases). The CDR3 has 14 amino acids. The ends were cut back, 4 bases at V and 2 bases at J, with 13 bases in the middle. CDR1 and CDR2 (germline): DFQATT, SNEGSKA (reference sequence). Here the CDR3 DNA reads TGCAGTGCTAAAATGGCAGGGATCACAGATACGCAGTATTTT. Translated, it gives CSAKMAGITDTQYF.

This clonotype showed up many times. The CDR3 here is CASSRDRDTEAFF. As DNA, the CDR3 is TGTGCCAGCAGCCGGGACAGGGACACTGAAGCTTTCTTT. The chain has TRBV6-5 and TRBJ1-1; 9 nucleotides line up with TRBD1. Germline CDR1 reads MNHEY; CDR2 reads SVGAGI. V shed 6 bases and J 3 bases; nucleotides not matched to a gene: 2. This CDR3 spans 13 amino acids.

This clonotype was observed once. The rearrangement links TRBV5-1 to TRBJ2-5, with D uncertain. This CDR3 has 13 amino acids. Germline CDR1 SGHRS, CDR2 YFSETQ. V lost 3 bases to trimming and J lost 2 bases, with 8 bases between them. CDR3 sequence: CASSSQQQETQYF. The CDR3 nucleotides read TGCGCCAGCAGCTCACAACAACAAGAGACCCAGTACTTC.

The chain uses TRBV7-2 and TRBJ2-3, with TRBD1 as a possible D gene (5 bases). CDR3 length: 14 residues. Germline CDR1 is SGHTA and CDR2 is FQGNSA. V was cut by 2 bases and J by 4 bases, with 10 bases left in between. DNA for the CDR3: TGTGCCAGCAGCTTAATCTCAGGGCCAGATACGCAGTATTTT. This codes for CASSLISGPDTQYF.

The genes are TRBV20-1 and TRBJ2-3; D may be TRBD1 (6 bases). Trimming left V 7 bases short and J 2 bases short, with 13 bases between. Germline lookup yields CDR1 DFQATT and CDR2 SNEGSKA (reference sequence). The CDR3 totals 13 residues. CDR3 coding DNA: TGCAGTGGGACTGGGGGACACACAGATACGCAGTATTTT. Its translation: CSGTGGHTDTQYF.

The table lists this clonotype with a few counts. This sequence joins TRBV12-3 or TRBV12-4 and TRBJ1-6; possibly TRBD1 for D (5 bases). The CDR3 is made up of 14 amino acids. V was clipped by 4 bases and J by 5 bases, with 9 bases between them. This CDR3 is CASSSRQNNSPLHF. The DNA of the CDR3 is TGTGCCAGCAGTTCGCGACAGAATAATTCACCCCTCCACTTT.

This clonotype appeared a few times. The chain uses TRBV18 and TRBJ2-3; 7 bases match TRBD2. The ends lost 2 bases at V and 6 bases at J; junction bases unmatched: 11. The germline V gene has CDR1 KGHSH and CDR2 LQKENI. CDR3 size: 16 residues. CDR3 nucleotides: TGTGCCAGCTCACCAGTGGCGGGAGTTTCAGCGGATACGCAGTATTTT. Encoded protein: CASSPVAGVSADTQYF.

This clonotype has more than one count but fewer than ten. The chain uses TRBV3-1 and TRBJ2-1; the D is unclear. The CDR3 has 15 residues. Germline V CDR1 and CDR2: LGHDT, YNNKEL (reference sequence). The V end lost 0 bases, the J end lost 5 bases, and 11 bases lay between the germline ends. In DNA form, the CDR3 reads TGTGCCAGCAGCCAAGACCCCAGCGCCCACAATGAGCAGTTCTTC. Its translation is CASSQDPSAHNEQFF.

The chain employs TRBV28 and TRBJ2-3; D uncertain. The germline V gene encodes CDR1 MDHEN and CDR2 SYDVKM. Between the trimmed V and J ends, which lost 3 bases and 5 bases, there was a span of 6 bases. CDR3 length: 12 amino acids. CDR3 residues: CASSFGRDTQYF. In nucleotides, the CDR3 is TGTGCCAGCAGTTTTGGGCGAGATACGCAGTATTTT.

The chain has TRBV3-1 and TRBJ2-5; D uncertain. V was clipped by 0 bases and J by 1 base, with 3 bases between them. In germline, CDR1 is LGHDT, CDR2 YNNKEL (reference sequence). The CDR3 runs to 13 residues. The CDR3 DNA reads TGTGCCAGCAGCCAAGACTTCCAAGAGACCCAGTACTTC. Translation gives CASSQDFQETQYF.

The gene calls are TRBV28 and TRBJ2-5, with D possibly TRBD2 on 5 matching bases. Looked up from germline, CDR1 is MDHEN and CDR2 is SYDVKM. The CDR3 is 13 residues long. The germline V and J ends were trimmed by 6 bases and 2 bases, with 10 bases remaining between them. CDR3 amino acids: CASSPDLQETQYF. CDR3 sequence (DNA): TGTGCCAGCAGCCCGGACTTACAAGAGACCCAGTACTTC.

This clonotype was found a few times. The chain employs TRBV5-1 and TRBJ1-4; D gene ambiguous. V dropped 0 bases and J dropped 2 bases, with 5 bases sitting between them. CDR3 size: 14 residues. The germline CDR1 and CDR2 sequences are SGHRS and YFSETQ. CDR3 nucleotide sequence: TGCGCCAGCAGCTTGGCGGCGACTAATGAAAAACTGTTTTTT. Translation: CASSLAATNEKLFF.

The V gene is TRBV19, the J gene TRBJ2-7; 8 bases map to TRBD2. V trimming: 6 bases; J trimming: 0 bases; junction bases outside the gene matches: 7. Germline CDR1 LNHDA, CDR2 SQIVND (reference sequence). The CDR3 is made up of 15 amino acids. CDR3 amino acids: CASRLSGRGSYEQYF. Written as DNA, the CDR3 is TGTGCCAGTAGACTCAGCGGGAGAGGCTCCTACGAGCAGTACTTC.

This clonotype turned up a few times. This chain joins TRBV7-6 and TRBJ2-5; tentative D call: TRBD2 (6 bases). Deletions cut 1 base from V and 9 bases from J, with 15 bases between. This CDR3 has 14 amino acids. CDR1 is SGHVS, CDR2 FNYEAQ, per germline. The CDR3 bases are TGTGCCAGCAGCTTAGATCGGCCCCCGGGAGCCCAGTACTTC. This sequence encodes CASSLDRPPGAQYF.

This clonotype has just a few counts. The V gene is TRBV7-6, the J gene TRBJ2-5; tentative D call: TRBD1 (5 bases). The CDR3 loop spans 15 amino acids. Germline CDR1 reads SGHVS; CDR2 reads FNYEAQ. V shed 1 base and J shed 4 bases, with 13 bases lying between them. The DNA of the CDR3 is TGTGCCAGCAGCTTAGGCACCAGGGATCGAGAGACCCAGTACTTC. This gives the protein CASSLGTRDRETQYF.

Comments on this clonotype: One junction end does not reproduce the germline sequence, and a read error may be involved. The chain is built from TRBV20-1 and TRBJ2-3; tentatively, D is TRBD2 (6 bases). The CDR3 sequence is 13 residues long. Looked up from germline, CDR1 is DFQATT and CDR2 is SNEGSKA (reference sequence). CDR3 DNA: TGTAGTGTGCGGGAACATAGCACAGATACGCAGTATTTT. Translated: CSVREHSTDTQYF.

This clonotype was seen only a few times. The V gene is TRBV2, the J gene TRBJ1-2; D is unclear. Between the trimmed V and J ends, which lost 6 bases and 4 bases, there was a span of 15 bases. The CDR3 sequence is 14 residues long. Germline lookup yields CDR1 SNHLY and CDR2 FYNNEI. In DNA form, the CDR3 reads TGTGCCAGCAGAAGCGTCTCTGTAGGCTATGGCTACACCTTC. Its translation is CASRSVSVGYGYTF.